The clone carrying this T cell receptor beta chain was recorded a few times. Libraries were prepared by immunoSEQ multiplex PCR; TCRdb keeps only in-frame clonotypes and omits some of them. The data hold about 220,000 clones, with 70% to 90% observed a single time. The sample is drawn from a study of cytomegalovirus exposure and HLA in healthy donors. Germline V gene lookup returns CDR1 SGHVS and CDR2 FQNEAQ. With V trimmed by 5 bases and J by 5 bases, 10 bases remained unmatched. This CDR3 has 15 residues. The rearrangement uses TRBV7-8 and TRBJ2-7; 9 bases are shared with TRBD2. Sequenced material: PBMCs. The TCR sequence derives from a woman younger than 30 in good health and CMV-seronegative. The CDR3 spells CASSPRLAATHEQYF. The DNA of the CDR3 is TGTGCCAGCAGCCCCCGACTAGCGGCCACGCACGAGCAGTACTTC.